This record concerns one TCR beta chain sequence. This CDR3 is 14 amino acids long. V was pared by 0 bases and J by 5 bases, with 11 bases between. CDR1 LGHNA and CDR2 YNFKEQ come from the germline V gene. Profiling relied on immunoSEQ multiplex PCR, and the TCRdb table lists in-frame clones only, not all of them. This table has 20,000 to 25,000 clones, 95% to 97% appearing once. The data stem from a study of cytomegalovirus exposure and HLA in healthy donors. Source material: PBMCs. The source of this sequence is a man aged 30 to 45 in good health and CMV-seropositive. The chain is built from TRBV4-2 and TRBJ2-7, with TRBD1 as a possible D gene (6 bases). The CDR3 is CASSQEGDTNEQYF. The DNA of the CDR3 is TGTGCCAGCAGCCAAGAAGGGGACACAAACGAGCAGTACTTC.